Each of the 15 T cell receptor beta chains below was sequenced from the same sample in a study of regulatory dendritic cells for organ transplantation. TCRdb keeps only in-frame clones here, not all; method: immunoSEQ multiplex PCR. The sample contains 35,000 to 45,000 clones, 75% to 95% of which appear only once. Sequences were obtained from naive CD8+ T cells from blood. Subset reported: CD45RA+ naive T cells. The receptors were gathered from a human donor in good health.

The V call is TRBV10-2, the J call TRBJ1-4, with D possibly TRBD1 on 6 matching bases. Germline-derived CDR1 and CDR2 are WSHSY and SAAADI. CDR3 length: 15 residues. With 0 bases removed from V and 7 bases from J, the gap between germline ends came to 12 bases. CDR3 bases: TGCGCCAGCAGTGAGTCTGCAGGGGTTAGTGAAAAACTGTTTTTT. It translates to CASSESAGVSEKLFF.

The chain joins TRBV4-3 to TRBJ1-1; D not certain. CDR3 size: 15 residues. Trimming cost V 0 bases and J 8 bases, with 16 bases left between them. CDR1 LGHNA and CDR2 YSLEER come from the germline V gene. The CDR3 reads CASSQDLSVAGEAFF. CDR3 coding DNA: TGCGCCAGCAGCCAAGATTTGTCCGTGGCAGGAGAAGCTTTCTTT.

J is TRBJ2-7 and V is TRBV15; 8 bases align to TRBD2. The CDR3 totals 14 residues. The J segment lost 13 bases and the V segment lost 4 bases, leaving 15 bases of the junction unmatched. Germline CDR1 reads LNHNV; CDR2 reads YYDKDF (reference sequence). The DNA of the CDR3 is TGTGCCACCAGCAACCGGGGGGGTCTACCCAGCGTTTACTTC. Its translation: CATSNRGGLPSVYF.

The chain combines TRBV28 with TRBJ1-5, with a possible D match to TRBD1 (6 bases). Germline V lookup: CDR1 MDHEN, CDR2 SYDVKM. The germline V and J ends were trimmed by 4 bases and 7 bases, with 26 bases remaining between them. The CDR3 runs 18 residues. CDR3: CASSSPRGGSPRGQPQHF. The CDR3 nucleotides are TGTGCCAGCAGTTCCCCCCGGGGGGGCAGCCCACGGGGACAGCCCCAGCATTTT.

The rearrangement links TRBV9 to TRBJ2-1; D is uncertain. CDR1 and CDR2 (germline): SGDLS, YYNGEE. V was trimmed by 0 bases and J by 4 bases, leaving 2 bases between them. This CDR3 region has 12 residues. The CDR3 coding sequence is TGTGCCAGCAGCGTAGGATACAATGAGCAGTTCTTC. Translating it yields CASSVGYNEQFF.

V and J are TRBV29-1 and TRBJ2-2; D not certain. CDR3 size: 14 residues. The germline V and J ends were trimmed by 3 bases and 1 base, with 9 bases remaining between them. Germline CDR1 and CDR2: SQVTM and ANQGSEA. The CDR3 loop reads CSVEVGLNTGELFF. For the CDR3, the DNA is TGCAGCGTTGAGGTCGGGTTGAACACCGGGGAGCTGTTTTTT.

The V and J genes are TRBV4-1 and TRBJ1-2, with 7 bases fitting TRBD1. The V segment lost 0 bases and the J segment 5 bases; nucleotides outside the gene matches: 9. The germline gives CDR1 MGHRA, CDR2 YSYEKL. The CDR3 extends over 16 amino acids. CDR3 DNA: TGCGCCAGCAGCCAAGAGCGGACAGGCCGGGAATATGGCTACACCTTC. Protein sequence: CASSQERTGREYGYTF.

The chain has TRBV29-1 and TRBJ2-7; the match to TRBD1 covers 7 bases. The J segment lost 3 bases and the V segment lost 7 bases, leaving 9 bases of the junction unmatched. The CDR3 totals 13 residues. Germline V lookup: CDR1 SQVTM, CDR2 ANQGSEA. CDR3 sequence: CSALTGPVYEQYF. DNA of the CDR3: TGCAGCGCTCTGACAGGGCCGGTCTACGAGCAGTACTTC.

As DNA, the CDR3 is TGTGCCAGCAGCGCCGGGACAGGACTTTTGCTTTCAGGCGGGGAGCTGTTTTTT. Translated: CASSAGTGLLLSGGELFF. The rearrangement joins TRBV7-9 to TRBJ2-2; TRBD1 matches 8 bases. The CDR3 contains 18 residues. J was trimmed by 7 bases and V by 5 bases; bases with no gene match: 18. The germline CDR1 and CDR2 sequences are SEHNR and FQNEAQ (reference sequence). The whole variable domain, filled in from reference TRBV7-9 and TRBJ2-2, reads DTGVSQNPRHKITKRGQNVTFRCDPISEHNRLYWYRQTLGQGPEFLTYFQNEAQLEKSRLLSDRFSAERPKGSFSTLEIQRTEQGDSAMYLCASSAGTGLLLSGGELFFGEGSRLTVL.

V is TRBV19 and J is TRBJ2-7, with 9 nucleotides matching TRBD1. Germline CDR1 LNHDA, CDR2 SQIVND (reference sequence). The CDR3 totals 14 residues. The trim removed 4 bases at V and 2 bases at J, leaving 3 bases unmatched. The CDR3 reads CASSSGTGTYEQYF. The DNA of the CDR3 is TGTGCCAGTAGTAGCGGGACAGGGACCTACGAGCAGTACTTC.

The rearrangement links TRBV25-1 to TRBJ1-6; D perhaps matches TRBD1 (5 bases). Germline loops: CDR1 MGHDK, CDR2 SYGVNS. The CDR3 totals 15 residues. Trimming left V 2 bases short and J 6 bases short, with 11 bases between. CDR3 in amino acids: CASSETGGINSPLHF. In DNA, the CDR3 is TGTGCCAGCAGTGAAACAGGAGGGATTAATTCACCCCTCCACTTT.

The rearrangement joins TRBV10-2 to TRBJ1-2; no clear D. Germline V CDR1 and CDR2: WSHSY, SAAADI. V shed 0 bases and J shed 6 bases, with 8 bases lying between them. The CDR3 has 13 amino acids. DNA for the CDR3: TGCGCCAGCAGTGAGTCGTGGGCAAATGGCTACACCTTC. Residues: CASSESWANGYTF.

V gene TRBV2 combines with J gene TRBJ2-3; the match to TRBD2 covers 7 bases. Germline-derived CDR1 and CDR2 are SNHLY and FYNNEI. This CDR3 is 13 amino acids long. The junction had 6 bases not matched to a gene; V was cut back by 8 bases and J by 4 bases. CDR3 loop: CASLAVESDTQYF. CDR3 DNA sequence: TGTGCCAGCCTAGCGGTAGAGTCAGATACGCAGTATTTT.

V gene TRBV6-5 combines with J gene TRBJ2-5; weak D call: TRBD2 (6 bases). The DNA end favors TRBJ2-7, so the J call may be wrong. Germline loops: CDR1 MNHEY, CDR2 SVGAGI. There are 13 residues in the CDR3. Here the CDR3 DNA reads TGTGCCAGCAGTTACGAAGGGAGGAGCGAGCAGTACTTC. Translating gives CASSYEGRSEQYF.

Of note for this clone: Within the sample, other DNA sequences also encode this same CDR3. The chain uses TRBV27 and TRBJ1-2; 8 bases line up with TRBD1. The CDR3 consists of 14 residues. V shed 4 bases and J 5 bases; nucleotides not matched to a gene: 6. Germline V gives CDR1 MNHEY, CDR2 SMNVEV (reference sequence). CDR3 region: CASSSAGTGYGYTF. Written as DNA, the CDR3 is TGTGCCAGCAGTTCGGCCGGGACAGGATATGGCTACACCTTC.